Following are 16 T cell receptor beta chains from one sample sequenced in a study of T cells after yellow fever vaccination. TCRdb processed the 5' RACE reads anew with MiXCR; each CDR3 protein has one entry. The sample lists around 400,000 distinct CDR3 sequences; under 14% were seen once. Material: PBMCs, obtained on the day of the first yellow fever vaccination. These receptors were taken from a young man who received the YFV17D yellow fever vaccine.

V usage is TRBV7-8 and J usage is TRBJ2-2; weak D call: TRBD2 (6 bases). The V end lost 3 bases, the J end lost 16 bases, and 12 bases lay between the germline ends. CDR1 is SGHVS, CDR2 FQNEAQ, per germline. The length of the CDR3 is 11 residues. The CDR3 region has the DNA TGTGCCAGCAGCTTGGGACTTATGAGGTTTTTT. Amino acid sequence: CASSLGLMRFF.

A few counts support this clonotype. The chain recombines TRBV13 with TRBJ2-7; maybe TRBD2 (5 bases). Germline V lookup: CDR1 PRHDT, CDR2 FYEKMQ (reference sequence). The CDR3 runs 14 residues. Trimming left V 3 bases short and J 0 bases short, with 9 bases between. This chain's CDR3 is CASSFGRDSYEQYV. CDR3 nucleotide sequence: TGTGCCAGCAGCTTTGGACGGGACTCCTACGAGCAGTACGTC.

J is TRBJ2-5 and V is TRBV25-1; possibly TRBD1 or TRBD2 for D (6 bases each). The V and J ends lost 4 bases and 9 bases respectively, with 18 bases between them. Germline V gene lookup returns CDR1 MGHDK and CDR2 SYGVNS. This CDR3 region has 14 residues. The CDR3 protein is CASSVPRGSGAQYF. The CDR3, as DNA: TGTGCCAGCAGTGTCCCTAGGGGGTCGGGGGCCCAGTACTTC.

This clonotype was counted only a few times. The chain carries TRBV4-1 and TRBJ1-2; a possible D gene is TRBD1 (5 bases). V was cut by 6 bases and J by 1 base, with 15 bases left in between. Germline CDR1 is MGHRA and CDR2 is YSYEKL. This CDR3 is built from 15 residues. The CDR3 coding sequence is TGCGCCAGCAGGAGACAGAAGACAGATAACTATGGCTACACCTTC. Protein: CASRRQKTDNYGYTF.

V and J are TRBV30 and TRBJ2-3; TRBD2 agrees at 7 bases. With 1 base clipped from V and 0 bases from J, the junction kept 4 bases outside the gene matches. Germline V CDR1 and CDR2: GTSNPN, SVGIG (reference sequence). CDR3 length: 15 residues. The CDR3 nucleotides read TGTGCCTGGAGTGCCGGGGGGAGTAGCACAGATACGCAGTATTTT. Translation: CAWSAGGSSTDTQYF.

The genes are TRBV6-5 and TRBJ1-1; 7 bases are shared with TRBD1. The germline gives CDR1 MNHEY, CDR2 SVGAGI. CDR3 length equals 16 residues. Trimming removed 5 bases from V and 1 base from J; junction bases left unmatched: 10. The CDR3 sequence: CASSTGTAFWNTEAFF. DNA of the CDR3: TGTGCCAGCAGTACTGGGACAGCCTTTTGGAACACTGAAGCTTTCTTT.

V usage is TRBV18 and J usage is TRBJ1-6; possibly TRBD1 for D (5 bases). Looked up from germline, CDR1 is KGHSH and CDR2 is LQKENI. This CDR3 contains 14 residues. The ends were cut back, 4 bases at V and 8 bases at J, with 12 bases in the middle. This chain's CDR3 is CASSLDRRDSPLHF. The CDR3 nucleotides are TGTGCCAGCTCACTTGACAGAAGGGATTCACCCCTCCACTTT.

This chain links TRBV6-8 with TRBJ2-5; 13 bases align to TRBD2. V lost 6 bases and J lost 6; bases outside the gene matches: 19. CDR1 is MNHGY, CDR2 SAAAGT, per germline. The CDR3 totals 19 residues. CDR3 nucleotide sequence: TGTGCCAGCAGACGGGACAGGAGGGGACTAGCGGGGACCTTGCAGACCCAGTACTTC. Its protein product is CASRRDRRGLAGTLQTQYF.

The chain employs TRBV28 and TRBJ1-5, with 8 bases aligning to TRBD1. This CDR3 contains 14 residues. CDR1 and CDR2 from the germline V gene are MDHEN and SYDVKM. V lost 6 bases to trimming and J lost 6 bases; unmatched junction nucleotides: 7. CDR3 region: CASSLTGAGQPQHF. The CDR3, as DNA: TGTGCCAGCAGCTTGACAGGGGCAGGTCAGCCCCAGCATTTT.

The V call is TRBV7-9, the J call TRBJ2-1, with 7 bases identical to TRBD1. V gave up 8 bases and J gave up 8 bases; unmatched junction bases: 12. The CDR3 loop spans 14 amino acids. Germline CDR1 is SEHNR and CDR2 is FQNEAQ (reference sequence). The CDR3 reads CASPTGTAVDEQFF. The CDR3 DNA reads TGTGCCAGCCCAACCGGGACAGCGGTCGATGAGCAGTTCTTC.

This clonotype showed up many times. The gene calls are TRBV27 and TRBJ1-5; D unresolved. Trimming stripped 7 bases from V and 7 bases from J, with 11 bases between. This CDR3 region has 12 residues. The germline CDR1 and CDR2 sequences are MNHEY and SMNVEV (reference sequence). In DNA form, the CDR3 reads TGTGCCAGCACCGAACGGTGGCAGCCCCAGCATTTT. Translated: CASTERWQPQHF.

This clonotype has just a few counts. V and J are TRBV7-2 and TRBJ2-7; tentatively, D is TRBD1 (5 bases). This CDR3 comprises 13 residues. V shed 1 base and J shed 6 bases, with 10 bases lying between them. Germline V CDR1 and CDR2: SGHTA, FQGNSA. Written as DNA, the CDR3 is TGTGCCAGCAGCTTAGTGCAGGGTCGCGAGCAGTACGTC. This translates into CASSLVQGREQYV.

This clonotype was observed a handful of times. The J gene is TRBJ1-5, the V gene TRBV29-1; D is unclear. Trimming took 6 bases from V and 2 from J, leaving 11 bases between them. Germline values: CDR1 SQVTM, CDR2 ANQGSEA. The CDR3 covers 13 residues. CDR3 protein: CSVAGGGNQPQHF. DNA of the CDR3: TGCAGCGTCGCGGGCGGGGGCAATCAGCCCCAGCATTTT.

The rearrangement joins TRBV5-5 to TRBJ2-7; D unclear. Germline values: CDR1 SGHKS, CDR2 YYEKEE (reference sequence). The CDR3 totals 13 residues. V was cut by 4 bases and J by 3 bases, with 11 bases left in between. The CDR3 DNA sequence: TGTGCCAGCAGCCGCCGGAGAATCTACGAGCAGTACGTC. It is translated as CASSRRRIYEQYV.

The chain uses TRBV9 and TRBJ2-1; 10 bases map to TRBD2. The CDR3 is 17 residues long. Germline V gene data show CDR1 as SGDLS and CDR2 as YYNGEE. With 4 bases clipped from V and 0 bases from J, the junction kept 7 bases outside the gene matches. The CDR3, as DNA: TGTGCCAGCAGCCCATGGGTAGCGGGAGGCTCCTACAATGAGCAGTTCTTC. Translating gives CASSPWVAGGSYNEQFF.

The CDR3 nucleotides are TGTGCCAGCAGAGGGACAGGCCGCACCGGGGAGCTGTTTTTT. Its translation is CASRGTGRTGELFF. The chain links TRBV9 to TRBJ2-2; 8 nucleotides line up with TRBD1. The CDR3 contains 14 residues. V was pared by 5 bases and J by 4 bases, with 4 bases of the junction left unmatched. Germline CDR1 and CDR2: SGDLS and YYNGEE. Full variable domain (remainder filled in from reference TRBV9 and TRBJ2-2): DSGVTQTPKHLITATGQRVTLRCSPRSGDLSVYWYQQSLDQGLQFLIQYYNGEERAKGNILERFSAQQFPDLHSELNLSSLELGDSALYFCASRGTGRTGELFFGEGSRLTVL.